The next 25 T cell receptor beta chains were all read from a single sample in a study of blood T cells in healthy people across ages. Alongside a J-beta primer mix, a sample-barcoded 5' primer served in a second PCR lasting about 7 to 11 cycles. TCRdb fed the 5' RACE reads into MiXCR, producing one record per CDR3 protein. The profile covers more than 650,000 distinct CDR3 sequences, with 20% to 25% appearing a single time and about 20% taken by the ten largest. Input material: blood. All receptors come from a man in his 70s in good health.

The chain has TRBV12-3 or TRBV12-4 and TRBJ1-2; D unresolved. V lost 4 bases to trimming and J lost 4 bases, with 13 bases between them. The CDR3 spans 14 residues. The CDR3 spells CASSSTFGVYGYTF. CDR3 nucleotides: TGTGCCAGCAGTTCGACCTTTGGGGTCTATGGCTACACCTTC.

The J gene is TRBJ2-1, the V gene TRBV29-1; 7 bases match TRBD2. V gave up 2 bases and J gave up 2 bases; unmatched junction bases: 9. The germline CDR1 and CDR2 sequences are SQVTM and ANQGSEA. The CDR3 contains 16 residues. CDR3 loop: CSVEFRDYPTYNEQFF. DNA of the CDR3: TGCAGCGTTGAATTTCGGGACTACCCGACCTACAATGAGCAGTTCTTC.

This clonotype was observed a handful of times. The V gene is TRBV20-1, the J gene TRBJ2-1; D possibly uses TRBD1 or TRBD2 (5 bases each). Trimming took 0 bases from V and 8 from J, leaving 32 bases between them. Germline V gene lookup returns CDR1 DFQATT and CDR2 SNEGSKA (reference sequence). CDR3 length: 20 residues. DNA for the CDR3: TGCAGTGCTAGAGATGGCCCTTGGACACCCGGGGTCGTACAATGGGATGAGCAGTTCTTC. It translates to CSARDGPWTPGVVQWDEQFF.

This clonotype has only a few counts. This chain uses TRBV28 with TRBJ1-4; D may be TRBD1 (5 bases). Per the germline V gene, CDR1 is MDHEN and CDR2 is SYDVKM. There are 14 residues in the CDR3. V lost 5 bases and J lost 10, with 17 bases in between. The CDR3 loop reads CASSPPAGLGKLFF. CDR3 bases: TGTGCCAGCAGTCCCCCCGCGGGGCTGGGAAAACTGTTTTTT. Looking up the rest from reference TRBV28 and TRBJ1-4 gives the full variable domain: DVKVTQSSRYLVKRTGEKVFLECVQDMDHENMFWYRQDPGLGLRLIYFSYDVKMKEKGDIPEGYSVSREKKERFSLILESASTNQTSMYLCASSPPAGLGKLFFGSGTQLSVL.

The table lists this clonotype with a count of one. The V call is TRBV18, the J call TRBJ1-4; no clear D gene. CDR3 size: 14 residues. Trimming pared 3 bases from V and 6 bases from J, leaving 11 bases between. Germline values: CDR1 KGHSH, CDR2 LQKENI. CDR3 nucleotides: TGTGCCAGCTCACCGCGGGGTGGTGATGAAAAACTGTTTTTT. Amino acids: CASSPRGGDEKLFF.

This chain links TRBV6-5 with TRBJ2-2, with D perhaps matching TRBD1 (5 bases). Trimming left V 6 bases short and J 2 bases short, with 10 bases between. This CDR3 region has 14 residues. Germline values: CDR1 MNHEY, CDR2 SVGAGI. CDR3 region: CASSLDSNTGELFF. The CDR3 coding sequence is TGTGCCAGCAGCCTAGACAGTAACACCGGGGAGCTGTTTTTT.

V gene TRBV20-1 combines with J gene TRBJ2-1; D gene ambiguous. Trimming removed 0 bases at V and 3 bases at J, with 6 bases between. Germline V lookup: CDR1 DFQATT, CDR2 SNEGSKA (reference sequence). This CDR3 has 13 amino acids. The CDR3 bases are TGCAGTGCTAGAGAGGCCTTCTACAATGAGCAGTTCTTC. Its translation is CSAREAFYNEQFF.

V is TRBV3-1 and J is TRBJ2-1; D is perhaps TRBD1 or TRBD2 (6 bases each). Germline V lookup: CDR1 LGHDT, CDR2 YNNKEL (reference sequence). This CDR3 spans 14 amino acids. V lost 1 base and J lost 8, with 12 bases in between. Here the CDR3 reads CASSQGGGTYEQFF. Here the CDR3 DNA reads TGTGCCAGCAGCCAAGGAGGAGGGACATATGAGCAGTTCTTC.

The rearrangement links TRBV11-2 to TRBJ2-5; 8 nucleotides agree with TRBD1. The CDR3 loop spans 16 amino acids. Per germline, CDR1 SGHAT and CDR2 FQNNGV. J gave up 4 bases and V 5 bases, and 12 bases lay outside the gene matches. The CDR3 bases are TGTGCCAGCAGCCTTGGACAGGGTAAAGGGGGAGAGACCCAGTACTTC. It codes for CASSLGQGKGGETQYF.

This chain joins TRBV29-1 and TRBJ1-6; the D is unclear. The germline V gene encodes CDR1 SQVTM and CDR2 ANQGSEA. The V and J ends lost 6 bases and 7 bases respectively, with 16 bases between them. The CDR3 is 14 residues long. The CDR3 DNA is TGCAGCGTCATGCTAGGGCTGGGGAATTCACCCCTCCACTTT. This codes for CSVMLGLGNSPLHF. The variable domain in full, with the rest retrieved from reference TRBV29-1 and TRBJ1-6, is SAVISQKPSRDICQRGTSLTIQCQVDSQVTMMFWYRQQPGQSLTLIATANQGSEATYESGFVIDKFPISRPNLTFSTLTVSNMSPEDSSIYLCSVMLGLGNSPLHFGNGTRLTVT.

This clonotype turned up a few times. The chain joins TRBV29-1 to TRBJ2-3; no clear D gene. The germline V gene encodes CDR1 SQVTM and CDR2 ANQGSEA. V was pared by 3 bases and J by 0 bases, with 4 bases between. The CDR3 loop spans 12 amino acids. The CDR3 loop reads CSVEDSTDTQYF. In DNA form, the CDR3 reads TGCAGCGTTGAGGATAGCACAGATACGCAGTATTTT.

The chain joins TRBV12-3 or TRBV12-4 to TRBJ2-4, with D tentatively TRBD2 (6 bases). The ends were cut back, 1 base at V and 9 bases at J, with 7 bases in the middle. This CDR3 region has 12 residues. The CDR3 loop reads CASSLVGGIQYF. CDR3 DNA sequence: TGTGCCAGCAGTTTAGTGGGGGGCATTCAGTACTTC.

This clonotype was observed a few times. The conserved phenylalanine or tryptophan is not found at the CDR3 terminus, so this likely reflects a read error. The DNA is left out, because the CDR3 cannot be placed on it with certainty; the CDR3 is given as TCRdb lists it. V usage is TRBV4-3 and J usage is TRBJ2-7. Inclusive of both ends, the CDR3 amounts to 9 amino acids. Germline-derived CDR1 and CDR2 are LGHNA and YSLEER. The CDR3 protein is CASSQDTAA.

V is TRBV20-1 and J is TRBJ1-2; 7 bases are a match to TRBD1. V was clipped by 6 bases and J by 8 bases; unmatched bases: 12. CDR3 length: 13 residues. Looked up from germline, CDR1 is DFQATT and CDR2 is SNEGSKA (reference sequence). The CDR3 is CSARRELRGGYTF. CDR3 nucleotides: TGCAGTGCGCGGCGGGAGCTCAGGGGGGGCTACACCTTC.

The CDR3 DNA reads TGTGCCTGTCGGACAGGGGCTCAAGGGTATGGCTACACCTTC. As protein: CACRTGAQGYGYTF. V is TRBV28 and J is TRBJ1-2; TRBD1 matches 9 bases. J lost 5 bases, V lost 11 bases, and 12 bases had no gene match. The CDR3 loop spans 14 amino acids. Germline V gene data show CDR1 as MDHEN and CDR2 as SYDVKM.

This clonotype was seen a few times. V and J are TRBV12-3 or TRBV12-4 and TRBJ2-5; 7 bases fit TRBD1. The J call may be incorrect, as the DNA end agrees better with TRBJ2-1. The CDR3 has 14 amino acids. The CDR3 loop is CASTLTGTAAEQFF. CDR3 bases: TGTGCCAGCACCCTAACCGGGACAGCCGCCGAGCAGTTCTTC.

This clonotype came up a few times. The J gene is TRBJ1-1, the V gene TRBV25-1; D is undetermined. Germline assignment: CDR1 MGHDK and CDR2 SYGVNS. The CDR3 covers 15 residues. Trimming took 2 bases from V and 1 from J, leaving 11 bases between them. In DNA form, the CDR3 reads TGTGCCAGCAGTGAACCTGTCGGGCCGAACACTGAAGCTTTCTTT. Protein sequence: CASSEPVGPNTEAFF.

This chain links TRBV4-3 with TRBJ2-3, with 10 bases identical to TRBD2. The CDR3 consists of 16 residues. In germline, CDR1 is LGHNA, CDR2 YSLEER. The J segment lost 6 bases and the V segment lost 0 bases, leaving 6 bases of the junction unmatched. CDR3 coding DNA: TGCGCCAGCAGCCAAGAGCCTAGCGGGAGAAGGGATACGCAGTATTTT. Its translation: CASSQEPSGRRDTQYF.

CDR3: CASIEFAGSSYNEQFF. For the CDR3, the DNA is TGCGCCAGCATCGAGTTTGCGGGGAGCTCCTACAATGAGCAGTTCTTC. The chain employs TRBV5-1 and TRBJ2-1; possibly TRBD2 for D (6 bases). V was trimmed by 6 bases and J by 0 bases, leaving 16 bases between them. CDR3 length: 16 residues. Germline V gives CDR1 SGHRS, CDR2 YFSETQ.

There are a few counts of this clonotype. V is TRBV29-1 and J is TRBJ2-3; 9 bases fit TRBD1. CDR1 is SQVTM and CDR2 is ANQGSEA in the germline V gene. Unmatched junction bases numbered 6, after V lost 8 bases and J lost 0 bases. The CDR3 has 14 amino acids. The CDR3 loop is CSLGDRVSTDTQYF. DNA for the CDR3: TGCAGCCTTGGGGACAGGGTTAGCACAGATACGCAGTATTTT.

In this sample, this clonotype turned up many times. In DNA, the CDR3 is TGCAGTGCAAGGGGTGTGGGTTCTGGGGCCAACGTCCTGACTTTC. This codes for CSARGVGSGANVLTF. The chain joins TRBV20-1 to TRBJ2-6, with a tentative D call TRBD1 (5 bases). Trimming shortened V by 6 bases and J by 1 base, and 13 bases separated the two germline ends. The CDR3 length is 15 residues. Germline assignment: CDR1 DFQATT and CDR2 SNEGSKA (reference sequence).

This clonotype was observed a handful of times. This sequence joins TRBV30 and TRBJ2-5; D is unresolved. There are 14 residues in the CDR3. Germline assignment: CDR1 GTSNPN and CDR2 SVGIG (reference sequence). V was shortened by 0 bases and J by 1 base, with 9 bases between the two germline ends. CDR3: CAWSVLLGQETQYF. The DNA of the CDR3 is TGTGCCTGGAGTGTACTTCTAGGCCAAGAGACCCAGTACTTC.

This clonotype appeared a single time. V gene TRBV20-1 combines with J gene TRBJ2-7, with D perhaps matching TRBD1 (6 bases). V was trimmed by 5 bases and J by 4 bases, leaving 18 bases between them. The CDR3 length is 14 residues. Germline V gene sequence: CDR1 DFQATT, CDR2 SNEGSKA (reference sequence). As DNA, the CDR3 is TGCAGTGCTTATCCACAGGGAATCCCTTACGAGCAGTACTTC. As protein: CSAYPQGIPYEQYF.

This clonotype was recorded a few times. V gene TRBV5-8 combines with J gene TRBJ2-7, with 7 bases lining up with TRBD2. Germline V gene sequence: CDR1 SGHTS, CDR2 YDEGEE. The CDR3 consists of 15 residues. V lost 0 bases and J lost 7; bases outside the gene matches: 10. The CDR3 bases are TGTGCCAGCAGCTTGGTAACTAGCGTAATGAGGGAGCAGTACGTC. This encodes CASSLVTSVMREQYV.

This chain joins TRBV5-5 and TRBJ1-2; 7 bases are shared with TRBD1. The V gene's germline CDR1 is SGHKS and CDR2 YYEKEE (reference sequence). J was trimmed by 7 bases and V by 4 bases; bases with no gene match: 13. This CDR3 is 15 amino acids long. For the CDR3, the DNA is TGTGCCAGCAGCCATCTTCCGCCGACAGGGTCTGGCTACACCTTC. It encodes CASSHLPPTGSGYTF.